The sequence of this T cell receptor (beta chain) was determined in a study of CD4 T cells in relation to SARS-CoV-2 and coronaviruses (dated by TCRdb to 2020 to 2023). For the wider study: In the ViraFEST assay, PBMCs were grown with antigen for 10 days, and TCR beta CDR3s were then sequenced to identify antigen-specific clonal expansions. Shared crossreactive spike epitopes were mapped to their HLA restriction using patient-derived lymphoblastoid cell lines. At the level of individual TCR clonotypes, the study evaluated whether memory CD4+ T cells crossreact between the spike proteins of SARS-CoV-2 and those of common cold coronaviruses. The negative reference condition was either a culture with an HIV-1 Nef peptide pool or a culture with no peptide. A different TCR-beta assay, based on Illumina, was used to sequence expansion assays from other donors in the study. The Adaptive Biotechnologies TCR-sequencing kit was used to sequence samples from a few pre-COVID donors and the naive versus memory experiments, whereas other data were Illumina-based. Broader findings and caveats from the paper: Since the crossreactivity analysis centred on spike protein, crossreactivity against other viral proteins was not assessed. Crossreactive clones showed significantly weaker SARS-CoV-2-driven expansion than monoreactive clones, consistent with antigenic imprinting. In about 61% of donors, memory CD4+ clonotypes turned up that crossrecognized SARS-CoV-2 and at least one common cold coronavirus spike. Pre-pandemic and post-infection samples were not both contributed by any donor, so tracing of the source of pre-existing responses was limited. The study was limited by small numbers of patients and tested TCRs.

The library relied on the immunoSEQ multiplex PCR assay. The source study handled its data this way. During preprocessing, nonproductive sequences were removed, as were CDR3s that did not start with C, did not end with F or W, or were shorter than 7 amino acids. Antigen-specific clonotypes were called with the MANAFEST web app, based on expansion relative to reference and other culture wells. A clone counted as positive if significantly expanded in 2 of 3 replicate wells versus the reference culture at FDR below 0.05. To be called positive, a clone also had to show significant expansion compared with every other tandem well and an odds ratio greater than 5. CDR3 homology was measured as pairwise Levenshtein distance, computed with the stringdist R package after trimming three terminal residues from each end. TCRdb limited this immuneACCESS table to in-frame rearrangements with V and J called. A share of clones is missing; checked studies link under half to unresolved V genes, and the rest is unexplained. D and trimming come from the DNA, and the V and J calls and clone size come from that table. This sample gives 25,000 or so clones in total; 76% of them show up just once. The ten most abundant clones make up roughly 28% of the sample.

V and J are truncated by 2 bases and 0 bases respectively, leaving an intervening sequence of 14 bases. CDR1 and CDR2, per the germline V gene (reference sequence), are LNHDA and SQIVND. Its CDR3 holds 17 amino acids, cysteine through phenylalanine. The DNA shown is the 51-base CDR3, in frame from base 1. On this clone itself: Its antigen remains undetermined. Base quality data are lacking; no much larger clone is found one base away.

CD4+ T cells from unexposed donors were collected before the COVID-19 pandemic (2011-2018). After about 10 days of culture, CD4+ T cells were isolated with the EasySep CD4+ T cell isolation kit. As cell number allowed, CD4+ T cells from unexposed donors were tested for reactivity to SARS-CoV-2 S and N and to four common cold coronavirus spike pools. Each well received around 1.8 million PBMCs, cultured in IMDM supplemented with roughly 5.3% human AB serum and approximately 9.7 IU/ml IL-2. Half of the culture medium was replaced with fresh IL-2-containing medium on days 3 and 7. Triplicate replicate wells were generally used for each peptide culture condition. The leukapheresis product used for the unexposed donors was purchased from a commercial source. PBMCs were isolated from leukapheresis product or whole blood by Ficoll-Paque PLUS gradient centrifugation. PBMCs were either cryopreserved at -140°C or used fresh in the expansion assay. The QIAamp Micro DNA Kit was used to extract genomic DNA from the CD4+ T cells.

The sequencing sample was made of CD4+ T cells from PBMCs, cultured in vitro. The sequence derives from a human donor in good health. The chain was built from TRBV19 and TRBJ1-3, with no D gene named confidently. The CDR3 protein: CASSILRSRNSGNTIYF. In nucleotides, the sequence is TGTGCCAGTAGTATACTGCGGAGCCGGAACTCTGGAAACACCATATATTTT.